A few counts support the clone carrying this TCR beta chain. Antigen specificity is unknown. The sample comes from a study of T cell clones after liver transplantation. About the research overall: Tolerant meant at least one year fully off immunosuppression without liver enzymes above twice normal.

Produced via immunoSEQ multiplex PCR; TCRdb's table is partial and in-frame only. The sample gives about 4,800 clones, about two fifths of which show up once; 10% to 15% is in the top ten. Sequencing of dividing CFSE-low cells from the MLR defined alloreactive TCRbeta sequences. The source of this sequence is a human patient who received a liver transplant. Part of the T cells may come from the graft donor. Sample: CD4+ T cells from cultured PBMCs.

CDR3 nucleotides: TGTGCCAGTACTCGCGGCGACTTGGAAGGAGATACGCAGTATTTT. Its protein is CASTRGDLEGDTQYF. The chain couples TRBV19 to TRBJ2-3; D ambiguous. The germline V and J ends were trimmed by 7 bases and 5 bases, with 19 bases remaining between them. The CDR3 has 15 residues. Looked up from germline, CDR1 is LNHDA and CDR2 is SQIVND (reference sequence).